These T cell receptor beta chains were read from a single sample in a study of cytotoxic CD8 clonotypes in ibrutinib-treated CLL. Libraries were prepared by immunoSEQ multiplex PCR; TCRdb keeps only in-frame clonotypes and omits some of them. The table lists roughly 150,000 clones, 88% of them singletons, with more than 2.5% in the top ten. Sequences were derived from PBMCs, sampled at disease progression, from a patient treated with ibrutinib. The receptor set was obtained from a human donor with chronic lymphocytic leukemia. CDR3s leave out the opening cysteine and the closing phenylalanine or tryptophan.

V	J	CDR3
TRBV5-5	TRBJ1-5	ASSLSTGISNQPQH
TRBV11-3	TRBJ2-5	ASSLVTQETQY
TRBV6-5	TRBJ2-3	ASTDNIGTDTQY
TRBV2	TRBJ2-1	ASRTTGASSYNEQF
TRBV19	TRBJ2-7	ASSIDQRYYEQY
TRBV6-1	TRBJ2-7	ASSETTTRVDEQY
TRBV10-1	TRBJ2-3	ASNLGTNRSYTQY
TRBV2	TRBJ2-3	ASIPLAGGADTQY
TRBV7-9	TRBJ2-5	ASSGGPSFETQY
TRBV30	TRBJ2-1	AWKENKDRFVEQF
TRBV10-2	TRBJ1-1	ASSEAVNTEAF
TRBV6-5	TRBJ1-2	ASSSSGTGYDGYT
TRBV7-3	TRBJ2-3	ASSSGLPPWDTQY
TRBV5-1	TRBJ1-4	ASSLQHGPTNEKLF
TRBV5-4	TRBJ1-1	ASTNGGRNTEAF
TRBV10-1	TRBJ1-2	ASSSAGTLPPSLSVYGYT
TRBV7-3	TRBJ1-2	ASSLFHDGEGVNYGYT
TRBV5-1	TRBJ2-7	ASSPQQGIEQY
TRBV14	TRBJ2-6	ASSRLQAGANVLT
TRBV27	TRBJ2-7	ASSLYIGDNYEQY
TRBV7-2	TRBJ2-1	ASSLVRTAKKAHNEQF
TRBV19	TRBJ1-1	ASSIAPGGNTEAF
TRBV19	TRBJ2-3	ASDPAGVLGLTDTQY
TRBV11-3	TRBJ2-3	ASSLGLAGASDTQY
TRBV4-1	TRBJ2-1	ASSQENHNEQF
TRBV7-2	TRBJ2-7	ASSARIAGLSSYEQY
TRBV5-1	TRBJ2-4	ASKRGTGPLNGKNIQY
TRBV7-8	TRBJ2-7	ASSLRATYEQY
TRBV5-8	TRBJ1-1	ASSPTMTFYTEAF
TRBV5-1	TRBJ2-2	ASSLAPSSGELF
TRBV29-1	TRBJ1-2	SVTGGADGYT
TRBV7-2	TRBJ2-7	ASSLRGRSYEQY
TRBV7-9	TRBJ2-7	ASSLASSSYEQY
TRBV11-3	TRBJ2-1	ASSLDNTHYSYNEQF
TRBV29-1	TRBJ1-3	SASRSGNTIY
TRBV29-1	TRBJ2-1	SVGLDEQF
TRBV29-1	TRBJ1-5	SAQQGAGQPQH
TRBV27	TRBJ1-1	ASSSFLDRVSFTEAF
TRBV28	TRBJ2-1	ASSSLAGSSYNEQF
TRBV5-1	TRBJ2-7	ASSWTGTSGSTDEQY
TRBV5-1	TRBJ1-5	ASSLEGTGDQPQH
TRBV20-1	TRBJ2-7	SYVQGNEQY
TRBV10-1	TRBJ1-2	ASSSQTNYGYT
TRBV4-3	TRBJ1-5	ASSQAAFPGSPFSNQPQH
TRBV6-6	TRBJ1-1	ASSYSPGGTEAF
TRBV27	TRBJ1-2	ASSRDRGYGYT
TRBV7-3	TRBJ2-1	ASSKDEQRVGPYNEQF
TRBV11-3	TRBJ2-7	ASTLSGSLYYEQY
TRBV9	TRBJ2-3	ASSKGLAGDTDTQY
TRBV7-2	TRBJ2-7	ASSLTQNRHSEQY